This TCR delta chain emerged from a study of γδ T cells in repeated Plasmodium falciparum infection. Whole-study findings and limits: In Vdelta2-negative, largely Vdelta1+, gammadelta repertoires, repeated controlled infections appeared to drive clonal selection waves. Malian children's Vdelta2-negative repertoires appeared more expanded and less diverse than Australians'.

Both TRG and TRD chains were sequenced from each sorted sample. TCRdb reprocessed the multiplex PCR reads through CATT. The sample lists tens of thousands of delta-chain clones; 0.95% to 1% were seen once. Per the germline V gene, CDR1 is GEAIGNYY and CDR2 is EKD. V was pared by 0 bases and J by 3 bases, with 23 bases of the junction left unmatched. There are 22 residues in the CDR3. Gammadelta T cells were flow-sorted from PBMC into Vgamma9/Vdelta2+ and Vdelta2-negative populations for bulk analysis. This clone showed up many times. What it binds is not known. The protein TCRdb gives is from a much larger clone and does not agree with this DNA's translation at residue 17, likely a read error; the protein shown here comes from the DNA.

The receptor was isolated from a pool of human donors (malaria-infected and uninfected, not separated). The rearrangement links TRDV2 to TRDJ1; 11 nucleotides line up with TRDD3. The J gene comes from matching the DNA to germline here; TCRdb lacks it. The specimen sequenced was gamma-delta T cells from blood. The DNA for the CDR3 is TGTGCCTGTGACACCATCGAGGCTGGGGGATACCGCCCTAGGTCCCCTGCCGATAAACTCATCTTT. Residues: CACDTIEAGGYRPRSPADKLIF.